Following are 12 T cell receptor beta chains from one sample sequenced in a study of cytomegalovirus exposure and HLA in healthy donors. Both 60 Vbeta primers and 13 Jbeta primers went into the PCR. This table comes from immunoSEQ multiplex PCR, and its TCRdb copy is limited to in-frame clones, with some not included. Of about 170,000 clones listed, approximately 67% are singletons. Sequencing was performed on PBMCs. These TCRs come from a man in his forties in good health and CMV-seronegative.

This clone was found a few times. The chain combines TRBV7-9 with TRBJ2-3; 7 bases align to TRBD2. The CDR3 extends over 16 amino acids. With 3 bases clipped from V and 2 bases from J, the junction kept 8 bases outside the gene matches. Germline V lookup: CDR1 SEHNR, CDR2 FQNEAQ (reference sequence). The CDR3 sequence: CASSFARGLVTDTQYF. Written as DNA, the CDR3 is TGTGCCAGCAGCTTTGCACGCGGACTAGTCACAGATACGCAGTATTTT.

CDR3 sequence (DNA): TGTGCCAGCAGGGGACAGACCTACGAGCAGTACTTC. Its protein is CASRGQTYEQYF. The J gene is TRBJ2-7, the V gene TRBV6-5; 7 bases agree with TRBD1. V trimming: 6 bases; J trimming: 2 bases; junction bases outside the gene matches: 1. The CDR3 runs to 12 residues. In germline, CDR1 is MNHEY, CDR2 SVGAGI.

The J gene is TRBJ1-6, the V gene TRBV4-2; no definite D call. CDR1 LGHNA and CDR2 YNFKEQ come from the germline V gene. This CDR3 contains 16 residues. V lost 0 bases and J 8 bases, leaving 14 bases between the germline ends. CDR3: CASSQEGGRSDSPLHF. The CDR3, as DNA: TGTGCCAGCAGCCAAGAGGGTGGCAGGTCTGATTCACCCCTCCACTTT.

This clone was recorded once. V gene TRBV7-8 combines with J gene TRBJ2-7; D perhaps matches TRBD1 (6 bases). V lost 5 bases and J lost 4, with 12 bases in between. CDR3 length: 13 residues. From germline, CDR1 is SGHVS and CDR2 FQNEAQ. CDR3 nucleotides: TGTGCCAGCAGCGTATACAGGGTGTACGAGCAGTACTTC. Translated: CASSVYRVYEQYF.

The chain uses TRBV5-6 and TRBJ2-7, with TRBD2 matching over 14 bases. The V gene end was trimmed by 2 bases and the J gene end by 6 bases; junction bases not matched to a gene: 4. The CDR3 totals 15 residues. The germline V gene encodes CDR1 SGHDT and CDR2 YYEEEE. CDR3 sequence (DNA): TGTGCCAGCAGCTTAGGACTAGCGGGAGGCAGCGAGCAGTACTTC. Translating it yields CASSLGLAGGSEQYF.

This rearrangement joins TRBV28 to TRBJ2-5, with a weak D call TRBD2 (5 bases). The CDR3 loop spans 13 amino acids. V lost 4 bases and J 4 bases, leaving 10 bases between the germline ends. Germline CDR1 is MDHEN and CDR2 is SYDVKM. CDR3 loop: CASSYPGLETQYF. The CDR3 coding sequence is TGTGCCAGCAGTTACCCGGGGTTAGAGACCCAGTACTTC.

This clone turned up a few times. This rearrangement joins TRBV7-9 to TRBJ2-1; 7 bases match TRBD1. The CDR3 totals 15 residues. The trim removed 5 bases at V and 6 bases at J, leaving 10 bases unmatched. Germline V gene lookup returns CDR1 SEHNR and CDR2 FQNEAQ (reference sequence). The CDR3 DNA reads TGTGCCAGCAGCCCTCAGATAAGACAGGGCAATGAGCAGTTCTTC. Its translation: CASSPQIRQGNEQFF.

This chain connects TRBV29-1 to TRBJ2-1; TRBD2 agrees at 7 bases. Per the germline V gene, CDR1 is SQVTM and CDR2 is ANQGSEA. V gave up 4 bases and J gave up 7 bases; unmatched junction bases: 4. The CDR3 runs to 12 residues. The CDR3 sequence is CSVAGGGNEQFF. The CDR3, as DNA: TGCAGCGTTGCGGGGGGAGGGAATGAGCAGTTCTTC.

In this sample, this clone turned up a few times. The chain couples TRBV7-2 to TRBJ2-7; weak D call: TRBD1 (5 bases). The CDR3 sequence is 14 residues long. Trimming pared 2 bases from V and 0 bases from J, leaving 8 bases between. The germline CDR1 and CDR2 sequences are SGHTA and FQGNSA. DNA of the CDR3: TGTGCCAGCAGCTTACGACAGAACTCCTACGAGCAGTACTTC. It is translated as CASSLRQNSYEQYF.

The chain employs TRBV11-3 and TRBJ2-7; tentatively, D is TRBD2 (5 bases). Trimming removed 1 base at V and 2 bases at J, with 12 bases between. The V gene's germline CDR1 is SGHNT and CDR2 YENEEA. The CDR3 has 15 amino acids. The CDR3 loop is CASSLAGNGPYEQYF. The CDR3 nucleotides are TGTGCCAGCAGCTTAGCCGGGAACGGACCCTACGAGCAGTACTTC.

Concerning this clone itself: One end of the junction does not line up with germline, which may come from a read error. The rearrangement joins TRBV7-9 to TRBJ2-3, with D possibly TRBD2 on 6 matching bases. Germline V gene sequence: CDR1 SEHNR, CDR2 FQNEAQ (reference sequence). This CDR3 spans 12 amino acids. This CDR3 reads CSSRGNTDTQYF. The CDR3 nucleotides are TGTTCCAGCCGGGGGAACACAGATACGCAGTATTTT.

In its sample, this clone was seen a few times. Here the CDR3 DNA reads TGTGCCAGCAGCTTCATGCCGACAGGCGCACAAGAGACCCAGTACTTC. Protein: CASSFMPTGAQETQYF. The chain employs TRBV11-3 and TRBJ2-5; D might be TRBD1 (6 bases). CDR1 is SGHNT, CDR2 YENEEA, per germline. The CDR3 totals 16 residues. The V end was cut by 3 bases, the J end by 2 bases, with 16 bases between.